The text below deals with one T cell receptor beta chain. This sample was included in a study of blood T cell repertoires in COVID-19. Generated by immunoSEQ multiplex PCR, the TCRdb table keeps only in-frame clones and is missing some. The table has 250,000 to 350,000 clones, about 89% seen once. Germline loops: CDR1 MGHRA, CDR2 YSYEKL. The CDR3 covers 15 residues. Trimming took 0 bases from V and 4 from J, leaving 12 bases between them. The sample taken for sequencing was peripheral blood. The receptor's source is a woman aged 60-75 years with acute or convalescent COVID-19. The chain couples TRBV4-1 to TRBJ1-1; the D is unclear. CDR3 protein: CASSQEHPGFTEAFF. CDR3 nucleotides: TGCGCCAGCAGCCAAGAACATCCGGGGTTCACTGAAGCTTTCTTT.